A single sample is the source of the 26 T cell receptor beta chains below, sequenced in a study of CD8+ T cells in alopecia areata. The authors extracted RNA and reverse transcribed it into cDNA as the sequencing template. Assay: immunoSEQ multiplex PCR; the TCRdb copy retains only in-frame clones and omits some. This sample carries approximately 100,000 clones, around 44% of them seen once, and the ten largest clones take 0.7% to 0.95%. Source material: CD4+ T cells sorted from blood. All receptors derive from a human donor with alopecia areata.

The J gene is TRBJ2-5, the V gene TRBV7-2; 7 bases are shared with TRBD2. The J segment lost 2 bases and the V segment lost 0 bases, leaving 3 bases of the junction unmatched. CDR1 is SGHTA, CDR2 FQGNSA, per germline. CDR3 length: 15 amino acids. The CDR3 reads CASSLAGGIQETQYF. CDR3 nucleotides: TGTGCCAGCAGCTTAGCGGGAGGGATTCAAGAGACCCAGTACTTC. The variable domain in full, with the rest retrieved from reference TRBV7-2 and TRBJ2-5, is GAGVSQSPSNKVTEKGKDVELRCDPISGHTALYWYRQSLGQGLEFLIYFQGNSAPDKSGLPSDRFSAERTGGSVSTLTIQRTQQEDSAVYLCASSLAGGIQETQYFGPGTRLLVL.

This rearrangement joins TRBV29-1 to TRBJ2-5; D gene ambiguous. Germline V lookup: CDR1 SQVTM, CDR2 ANQGSEA. V lost 3 bases and J 3 bases, leaving 14 bases between the germline ends. The CDR3 contains 14 residues. CDR3 DNA sequence: TGCAGCGTTGATTTAGGTACCGGCGAAGAGACCCAGTACTTC. Protein: CSVDLGTGEETQYF.

This chain joins TRBV28 and TRBJ2-1, with 13 bases that match TRBD2. The CDR3 consists of 16 residues. Trimming at V came to 6 bases and at J to 9 bases, leaving 11 bases not matched to a gene. The germline gives CDR1 MDHEN, CDR2 SYDVKM. CDR3 sequence reads: CASRPGLAGEGAEQFF. The CDR3 region has the DNA TGTGCCAGCAGGCCTGGACTAGCGGGGGAAGGAGCTGAGCAGTTCTTC.

The chain carries TRBV2 and TRBJ2-7; D possibly corresponds to TRBD1 (6 bases). The CDR3 is 12 amino acids. Deletions cut 7 bases from V and 5 bases from J, with 12 bases between. Per germline, CDR1 SNHLY and CDR2 FYNNEI. DNA for the CDR3: TGTGCCAGCAACCTCAGGGGAAACGAGCAGTACTTC. Translating gives CASNLRGNEQYF.

This chain uses TRBV5-1 with TRBJ1-1; a possible D gene is TRBD1 (6 bases). The CDR3 covers 12 residues. The V end was cut by 4 bases, the J end by 11 bases, with 15 bases between. Germline V lookup: CDR1 SGHRS, CDR2 YFSETQ. In nucleotides, the CDR3 is TGCGCCAGCAGCAGGAGGGGGGCCGAGGCTTTCTTT. This encodes CASSRRGAEAFF.

The chain joins TRBV14 to TRBJ2-7; D is possibly TRBD1 or TRBD2 (5 bases each). The CDR3 loop spans 15 amino acids. Germline CDR1 and CDR2: SGHDN and FVKESK. V lost 2 bases and J 4 bases, leaving 15 bases between the germline ends. The CDR3 here is CASSQYPPGRYEQYF. In nucleotides, the CDR3 is TGTGCCAGCAGCCAATACCCGCCGGGACGGTACGAGCAGTACTTC.

This clone was observed once. The rearrangement joins TRBV4-3 to TRBJ2-5; D is uncertain. V shed 0 bases and J shed 3 bases, with 11 bases lying between them. The CDR3 runs 15 residues. Germline V gives CDR1 LGHNA, CDR2 YSLEER. The CDR3, as DNA: TGCGCCAGCAGCCAAGAAGATCGGGTCGAAGAGACCCAGTACTTC. Protein: CASSQEDRVEETQYF.

This clone was seen just once. The rearrangement uses TRBV7-2 and TRBJ2-1; D not certain. V was clipped by 1 base and J by 5 bases, with 9 bases between them. CDR1 SGHTA and CDR2 FQGNSA come from the germline V gene. The CDR3 has 14 residues. CDR3 in amino acids: CASSLVLVHNEQFF. The CDR3 nucleotides read TGTGCCAGCAGCTTAGTGCTAGTCCACAATGAGCAGTTCTTC.

The gene calls are TRBV30 and TRBJ2-2, with D uncertain. The V gene lost 4 bases and the J gene lost 5 bases, with 14 bases spanning the gap. The CDR3 is 14 amino acids. Germline V gene lookup returns CDR1 GTSNPN and CDR2 SVGIG (reference sequence). The CDR3 coding sequence is TGTGCCTGGACTCTCCAGGCTCCTACCGGGGAGCTGTTTTTT. Translating it yields CAWTLQAPTGELFF.

The chain is built from TRBV30 and TRBJ1-1; D not certain. The CDR3 is 11 residues long. Germline V gene data show CDR1 as GTSNPN and CDR2 as SVGIG (reference sequence). The V end lost 5 bases, the J end lost 3 bases, and 7 bases lay between the germline ends. CDR3 protein: CAWRRDTEAFF. As DNA, the CDR3 is TGTGCCTGGCGTAGGGACACTGAAGCTTTCTTT.

This clone turned up a few times. This rearrangement joins TRBV28 to TRBJ2-7; D is perhaps TRBD2 (7 bases). CDR3 length: 13 amino acids. The germline V gene has CDR1 MDHEN and CDR2 SYDVKM. The germline V and J ends were trimmed by 3 bases and 2 bases, with 8 bases remaining between them. The CDR3 region has the DNA TGTGCCAGCAGTTTGGGGGGGCCCTACGAGCAGTACTTC. Translated: CASSLGGPYEQYF.

There are a few counts of this clone. The chain joins TRBV7-3 to TRBJ2-1, with D unclear. V lost 2 bases, J lost 9 bases, and 11 bases lay in between. The CDR3 runs 13 residues. Germline V gives CDR1 SGHTA, CDR2 FQGTGA. CDR3 bases: TGTGCCAGCAGCTTACGGCTAGAAGGTGAGCAGTTCTTC. The encoded protein is CASSLRLEGEQFF.

The V call is TRBV30, the J call TRBJ2-1; 7 positions match TRBD2. The CDR3 has 17 amino acids. Germline V gene sequence: CDR1 GTSNPN, CDR2 SVGIG (reference sequence). V lost 0 bases and J lost 2; bases outside the gene matches: 10. Here the CDR3 reads CAWSVTVGLAAYNEQFF. CDR3 nucleotides: TGTGCCTGGAGTGTAACAGTTGGCCTAGCGGCCTACAATGAGCAGTTCTTC.

The chain is built from TRBV30 and TRBJ1-5; a weak D match, TRBD1 (6 bases). This CDR3 contains 13 residues. With 5 bases removed from V and 6 bases from J, the gap between germline ends came to 14 bases. Germline V gene data show CDR1 as GTSNPN and CDR2 as SVGIG (reference sequence). CDR3 residues: CAWEGGSGQPQHF. CDR3 coding DNA: TGTGCCTGGGAAGGGGGTTCGGGTCAGCCCCAGCATTTT.

This clone appeared a few times. This chain joins TRBV30 and TRBJ1-6; D gene ambiguous. Germline loops: CDR1 GTSNPN, CDR2 SVGIG (reference sequence). The CDR3 is made up of 16 amino acids. V was pared by 3 bases and J by 0 bases, with 12 bases between. The CDR3 here is CAWSRLRSSYNSPLHF. In DNA, the CDR3 is TGTGCCTGGAGCCGCCTCCGGAGCTCCTATAATTCACCCCTCCACTTT.

The CDR3 is CASSLGDYRGVAKNIQYF. The CDR3 coding sequence is TGTGCCAGCAGCTTAGGGGATTACCGAGGGGTAGCCAAAAACATTCAGTACTTC. V is TRBV7-9 and J is TRBJ2-4, with D possibly called TRBD1 or TRBD2 (5 bases each). The CDR3 has 18 amino acids. Per germline, CDR1 SEHNR and CDR2 FQNEAQ (reference sequence). V was cut by 1 base and J by 0 bases, with 16 bases left in between.

The rearrangement links TRBV2 to TRBJ1-6, with D maybe TRBD1 (6 bases). The CDR3 runs to 16 residues. Germline V gene data show CDR1 as SNHLY and CDR2 as FYNNEI. V dropped 1 base and J dropped 7 bases, with 14 bases sitting between them. The CDR3, as DNA: TGTGCCAGCAGTGAAGATTCAGGGGTAAACAATTCACCCCTCCACTTT. Translating gives CASSEDSGVNNSPLHF.

J is TRBJ1-6 and V is TRBV5-6; tentative D call: TRBD1 (5 bases). The CDR3 length is 15 residues. CDR1 and CDR2 (germline): SGHDT, YYEEEE. V was shortened by 4 bases and J by 5 bases, with 13 bases between the two germline ends. CDR3 in amino acids: CASSVTGTNNSPLHF. The DNA for the CDR3 is TGTGCCAGCAGCGTAACCGGGACCAATAATTCACCCCTCCACTTT.

This chain links TRBV30 with TRBJ2-5; possibly TRBD2 for D (6 bases). With 3 bases removed from V and 4 bases from J, the gap between germline ends came to 15 bases. Germline V gene data show CDR1 as GTSNPN and CDR2 as SVGIG (reference sequence). This CDR3 has 14 residues. In DNA, the CDR3 is TGTGCCTGGAGACCGGTATATAGCGGAGAGACCCAGTACTTC. This encodes CAWRPVYSGETQYF.

V gene TRBV2 combines with J gene TRBJ2-7; D tentatively reads TRBD1 or TRBD2 (6 bases each). The CDR3 is 16 amino acids. Germline assignment: CDR1 SNHLY and CDR2 FYNNEI. With 2 bases removed from V and 0 bases from J, the gap between germline ends came to 14 bases. The CDR3 reads CASSEPGGSASYEQYF. In DNA, the CDR3 is TGTGCCAGCAGTGAACCCGGGGGCAGTGCCTCCTACGAGCAGTACTTC. The full variable domain, rest sourced from reference TRBV2 and TRBJ2-7, is EPEVTQTPSHQVTQMGQEVILRCVPISNHLYFYWYRQILGQKVEFLVSFYNNEISEKSEIFDDQFSVERPDGSNFTLKIRSTKLEDSAMYFCASSEPGGSASYEQYFGPGTRLTVT.

The J gene is TRBJ2-2, the V gene TRBV5-5; perhaps TRBD1 as D (6 bases). CDR3 length equals 14 residues. CDR1 and CDR2 (germline): SGHKS, YYEKEE (reference sequence). Trimming took off 0 bases at V and 6 bases at J, with 9 bases between the two ends. CDR3 in amino acids: CASSLDQGPGELFF. CDR3 in DNA: TGTGCCAGCAGCTTGGATCAGGGGCCCGGGGAGCTGTTTTTT.

For the CDR3, the DNA is TGTGCCAGCAGCGTTGGGTTGGAGCCCACCGGGACCCAGTACTTC. Translating it yields CASSVGLEPTGTQYF. The gene calls are TRBV9 and TRBJ2-5; the D is unclear. Trimming took 2 bases from V and 7 from J, leaving 18 bases between them. The CDR3 runs 15 residues. The germline V gene has CDR1 SGDLS and CDR2 YYNGEE.

The chain links TRBV29-1 to TRBJ2-2; the match to TRBD1 covers 8 bases. J was trimmed by 7 bases and V by 6 bases; bases with no gene match: 7. The CDR3 runs to 13 residues. CDR1 SQVTM and CDR2 ANQGSEA come from the germline V gene. The CDR3 loop is CSVHQGAGGELFF. The CDR3 bases are TGCAGCGTGCATCAGGGGGCAGGCGGGGAGCTGTTTTTT.

This chain uses TRBV28 with TRBJ1-5, with D maybe TRBD1 (6 bases). Germline values: CDR1 MDHEN, CDR2 SYDVKM. V lost 4 bases, J lost 0 bases, and 13 bases lay in between. The CDR3 has 16 amino acids. CDR3 region: CASSSRGEYSNQPQHF. As DNA, the CDR3 is TGTGCCAGCAGTTCAAGGGGGGAATATAGCAATCAGCCCCAGCATTTT.

V and J are TRBV12-5 and TRBJ2-3, with 7 bases identical to TRBD1. CDR3 size: 15 residues. V was clipped by 1 base and J by 0 bases; unmatched bases: 1. The V gene's germline CDR1 is LGHNT and CDR2 FRNRAP. The CDR3 sequence: CASGLGDSSTDTQYF. For the CDR3, the DNA is TGTGCTAGTGGTTTGGGGGACAGTAGCACAGATACGCAGTATTTT.

The CDR3 protein is CAWENAGPQHF. Written as DNA, the CDR3 is TGTGCCTGGGAAAATGCCGGGCCCCAGCATTTT. The V and J genes are TRBV30 and TRBJ1-5; unclear D gene. The V gene lost 5 bases and the J gene lost 9 bases, with 11 bases spanning the gap. Looked up from germline, CDR1 is GTSNPN and CDR2 is SVGIG (reference sequence). This CDR3 has 11 amino acids.